This TCR beta chain was sequenced for a study of cytomegalovirus exposure and HLA in healthy donors (dated by TCRdb to the late 2010s). About the full investigation: An earlier analysis of 587 of the donors reported about 250 Gb of sequence data and 120 million or so unique TCR beta sequences from about 180 million T cells. The number of donors typed differed by locus, with 629-630 for A, B, C, DRB1 and DQB1, around 560 for DQA1, 600 to 610 for DPA1, and around 430 for DPB1. The study was designed to test whether signatures of past pathogen exposure could be identified by cataloging public T cell receptors. A separate validation cohort of some 130 different subjects was used in addition to the roughly 670-subject first cohort. Every discovery cohort repertoire had been produced on one sequencing platform. Four or five DR-DQ haplotypes were handled as single units for association and clustering because linkage in the cohort was strong. An earlier analysis of around 580 of the donors used high-throughput TCR beta sequencing to judge whether each TCR beta V gene segment behaved as functional or pseudogenic. In a later analysis, previously published TCR beta repertoires from fewer than 750 donors were re-analyzed and high-resolution HLA genotyping was added so that TCR occurrence patterns could be studied. An early release that covered around 590 HLA-typed donors contained around 300 gigabases of sequencing data and 85 million to 100 million unique TCR sequences. Using immunosequencing, the study profiled T cell repertoires from about 610 subjects and related those repertoires to cytomegalovirus serostatus. Among the roughly 400 genotyped donors, approximately 76% belonged to the genetic ancestry cluster associated with self-reported Caucasian donors. On average, approximately 250,000 unique TCR beta nucleotide sequences were sequenced per donor among 398 genotyped donors of the cohort, with roughly 19% of those sequences being non-productive. HLA typing included class I and class II loci at four-digit resolution. In the later analysis, no new phenotypic data were used to find candidate immune exposures; instead, reliance was placed on TCR beta sequences and their occurrence across donors. In a later genetic analysis, genome-wide SNP genotypes for 398 of the 666 donors were used, and that subset was treated as a discovery cohort. Alongside the repertoire data, information on donor age, sex, ethnicity and CMV serostatus was compiled. The study combined high-throughput TCR immunosequencing, statistical association of individual TCRs with disease status, and machine learning to predict cytomegalovirus infection status. Paper-wide results and their limitations: CMV serostatus was the only immune exposure information available for the cohort. Broadly in line with IMGT annotations, most TCR beta V segments showed up in productive rearrangements about 90% or about 30% of the time in an earlier analysis of a few hundred of the donors. The presence/absence analyses assumed that sequencing depth was roughly uniform across donors, and that assumption may not be true. Most CMV-associated TCR beta chains appeared to be HLA-restricted in a later analysis, and the HLA associations seemed to be driven largely by CMV exposure. A later analysis found that TCR association rates varied across HLA loci, with DRB1 alleles showing the most associated TCRs and HLA-C alleles the fewest. Several of the top co-occurrence clusters appeared to be linked to parvovirus B19, influenza, CMV and Epstein-Barr virus, according to a later analysis. Correlated functional status among segregating V segments might reflect linkage disequilibrium, but an unknown experimental factor could not be ruled out. Across donors, most TCR sequences were observed very rarely, whereas some public TCRs were present in many individuals. A cluster of highly shared sequence variants was judged likely to represent a technical artifact of the sequencing pipeline. Compared with equally common non-associated chains, HLA-associated TCR beta chains in a later analysis were more clonally expanded and had lower generation probabilities. Strong co-occurrence of HLA alleles, especially DR and DQ, made assigning TCR associations to individual alleles difficult. A further reported finding was that TCR beta sequences accurately predicted the HLA-A and HLA-B alleles for most subjects in the first cohort. The authors suggested that the approach could potentially be generalized to other disease states and immunological phenotypes. In a later genetic analysis, a missense DCLRE1C variant was associated with V-gene and J-gene trimming of TCR beta chains, and the association was replicated in an independent cohort. According to a later genetic analysis, donors in an Asian-associated ancestry cluster had fewer N-insertions in productive TCRs than the approximately 710-donor mean. A few of the identified cytomegalovirus-associated TCR beta chains were confirmed in vitro to be specific for cytomegalovirus antigens. The earlier analysis of approximately 590 of the donors excluded 15 to 20 rarely observed V segments, including chromosome 9 orphons, because counts were too low. A later analysis associated 15,000 to 20,000 TCR beta sequences with specific HLA alleles at a false discovery rate of 0.05. In this cohort, only TCR beta chains were sequenced, and detectable features were limited by the absence of alpha or paired-chain data. In both the original and validation cohorts, the classifier was reported to diagnose cytomegalovirus status with high specificity and sensitivity. Because HLA typing was missing for some donors at each locus, association tests included only the typed subset. Some IMGT-functional V segments, including TRBV6-2 and TRBV6-3, could not be told apart with the 87-base-pair reads, so those segments were excluded. The study gave a list of over 150 TCR beta chains associated with cytomegalovirus.

In the case of this clone: Its antigen remains unidentified. The sample holds no much larger clone one base away, and base qualities are not on file.

The library was prepared using the immunoSEQ multiplex PCR assay. For the multiplex PCR, a mixture combining 60 forward primers for TCR Vbeta segments and 13 reverse primers for TCR Jbeta segments was used. A multiplex PCR assay on genomic DNA amplified the CDR3 region of rearranged TCR beta genes. The Illumina HiSeq System was used to sequence the amplified TCR beta libraries as 87-base-pair reads. The study's processing was this. A later analysis counted about 76 million unique TCR beta chains across the 550 to 700 repertoires, and 10 million to 11 million of these chains were shared by at least two donors. To remove PCR and sequencing errors, raw reads were error-corrected and collapsed into unique sequences using a nearest-neighbor algorithm that merged closely related sequences. CDR3 sequences were aligned to IMGT reference sequences to assign V, D and J gene segments. For a sequence to be retained, at least a six-nucleotide match to both a V gene segment and a J gene segment was required. A rearrangement counted as productive if the CDR3 had no stop codons and remained in frame with V and J, and every other rearrangement counted as non-productive. Following IMGT convention, CDR3 was defined as the stretch from the second conserved V-encoded cysteine to the conserved J-encoded phenylalanine. In an earlier analysis of approximately 590 of the donors, sequences lacking an unambiguous match to a single V gene segment were excluded. An earlier analysis of some 500 of the donors classified V segments as functional when productive rearrangements were above 56.7% and as segregating when the standard deviation between donors was above 5%. A statistical classification framework was built for diagnosing cytomegalovirus status from the catalog of TCR beta chain sequences. In a later analysis, V and J genes were assigned by comparing TCR nucleotide sequences against IMGT/GENE-DB human TR gene sequences. Using the TCRdist pipeline, a later analysis assigned CDR3 sequences along with most-parsimonious VDJ recombination scenarios. In a later analysis, every TCR beta chain was defined by the combination of its CDR3 amino acid sequence and its V-gene family, and reads without a unique V-gene family were dropped. As a way to deal with suspected cross-contamination and a sequencing artifact, a later analysis dropped approximately 570 nucleotide sequences that were highly shared and had low generation probability. For each public chain, a later analysis derived a clonal expansion index from normalized ranks of inferred template counts within each repertoire. In a later analysis, generation probabilities were computed with a VDJ recombination model fitted to out-of-frame rearrangements, and the resulting probabilities were checked against IGoR. A later analysis scored TCR-TCR, TCR-HLA and TCR-CMV co-occurrence with hypergeometric tests, applying a repertoire-size bias correction to TCR pairs. To estimate false discovery rates, a later analysis permuted the HLA or CMV assignments 20 times. A later analysis grouped co-occurring TCRs with DBSCAN, adding TCRdist sequence similarity when clustering within HLA-allele-positive subsets. For co-occurrence clustering, repertoires with fewer than 30,000 or more than 120,000 public chains were excluded, along with 5 or 6 repertoires with anomalous nucleotide sharing. This is the immuneACCESS table as TCRdb keeps it, with only in-frame sequences that have V and J called. A part of the clones is gone; compared with another copy, unresolved V genes explain less than half, and the rest is unexplained. The V and J calls and clone size come from that table; D and trimming were worked out from the DNA. The sample table lists roughly 190,000 clones, 75% to 90% of them with a count of one. Of the sample, 6.3% is held by the ten largest clones.

The cohort consisted of 666 healthy bone marrow donors. All cohort members were sampled while nominally healthy, although unrecorded immune exposures were likely present. The donor tested CMV seropositive and was one of the 289 seropositive cohort members. A peripheral blood sample was collected from each donor, and TCR beta sequencing was performed on peripheral blood mononuclear cells. Genomic DNA was extracted from the blood cell samples with the Qiagen DNeasy Blood Extraction Kit. V and J are truncated by 5 bases and 13 bases respectively, leaving an intervening sequence of 26 bases. CDR1 and CDR2, looked up from the germline V gene, are MNHNS and SASEGT. From the cysteine through the phenylalanine, the CDR3 covers 15 amino acids. The entry retains the CDR3 DNA only, 45 bases that are in frame from base 1.

The origin of this receptor is a man aged 35 to 55 in good health and CMV-seropositive. The specimen sequenced was PBMCs. This sequence uses TRBV6-1 and TRBJ2-5; matching of 10 bases hints at TRBD1 as the D gene. The nucleotides are TGTGCCAGCAGTTCCGGGACAGGGGTCCTAGCGGGGTTGTACTTC. Translation gives CASSSGTGVLAGLYF.